The next 20 T cell receptor beta chains were all read from a single sample in a study of immune cell composition in non-small cell lung cancer. TCRdb keeps only in-frame clones here, not all; method: immunoSEQ multiplex PCR. This sample yields about 3,100 clones, of which 82% are seen a single time; about 8.3% belongs to the top ten. The source material was lung tumor tissue. These receptors were taken from a human donor with non-small cell lung cancer.

The chain has TRBV18 and TRBJ1-1; weak D call: TRBD1 (6 bases). CDR3 length: 13 residues. Trimming took 1 base from V and 3 from J, leaving 6 bases between them. Germline assignment: CDR1 KGHSH and CDR2 LQKENI. This CDR3 is CASSPQGDTEAFF. The CDR3 region has the DNA TGTGCCAGCTCACCACAGGGGGACACTGAAGCTTTCTTT.

The gene calls are TRBV29-1 and TRBJ2-7, with TRBD2 matching 7 bases. Per the germline V gene, CDR1 is SQVTM and CDR2 is ANQGSEA. V was clipped by 7 bases and J by 3 bases; unmatched bases: 9. The length of the CDR3 is 13 residues. The CDR3 sequence: CSAGGLVGYEQYF. CDR3 nucleotides: TGCAGCGCTGGCGGACTAGTCGGCTACGAGCAGTACTTC.

V usage is TRBV28 and J usage is TRBJ1-6, with 7 bases lining up with TRBD1. The junction had 24 bases not matched to a gene; V was cut back by 5 bases and J by 14 bases. The CDR3 is 18 amino acids. Germline lookup yields CDR1 MDHEN and CDR2 SYDVKM. DNA for the CDR3: TGTGCCAGCAGTCTTCCCCGGAGACAGGGAGGTTCGAGATTCACCCTCCACTTT. This codes for CASSLPRRQGGSRFTLHF.

This rearrangement joins TRBV7-6 to TRBJ2-3, with D possibly TRBD1 on 6 matching bases. The CDR3 runs to 14 residues. The V end lost 4 bases, the J end lost 5 bases, and 13 bases lay between the germline ends. Germline V gene lookup returns CDR1 SGHVS and CDR2 FNYEAQ. The CDR3 sequence: CASSSTGKRDTQYF. CDR3 coding DNA: TGTGCCAGCAGCTCAACAGGGAAGAGAGATACGCAGTATTTT.

The chain carries TRBV5-1 and TRBJ2-3, with 7 bases aligning to TRBD1. Germline assignment: CDR1 SGHRS and CDR2 YFSETQ. This CDR3 region has 16 residues. J gave up 1 base and V 0 bases, and 5 bases lay outside the gene matches. The DNA for the CDR3 is TGCGCCAGCAGCTTGGTCGGGACAGACCGCACAGATACGCAGTATTTT. Translating gives CASSLVGTDRTDTQYF.

The chain uses TRBV5-4 and TRBJ2-1; D may be TRBD2 (5 bases). This CDR3 has 15 residues. V lost 1 base to trimming and J lost 2 bases, with 10 bases between them. CDR1 SGHNT and CDR2 YYREEE come from the germline V gene (reference sequence). In DNA form, the CDR3 reads TGTGCCAGCAGCTTGTCGAGCGGCGCCTACAATGAGCAGTTCTTC. It yields the protein CASSLSSGAYNEQFF.

This sequence joins TRBV2 and TRBJ2-2; the match to TRBD1 covers 9 bases. This CDR3 has 16 residues. CDR1 and CDR2 from the germline V gene are SNHLY and FYNNEI. J lost 4 bases, V lost 4 bases, and 7 bases had no gene match. The CDR3 nucleotides read TGTGCCAGCAGTGCGGGACAGGGTGTGGGCACCGGGGAGCTGTTTTTT. Its translation: CASSAGQGVGTGELFF.

This clone turned up a few times. The V call is TRBV27, the J call TRBJ2-3; 11 nucleotides line up with TRBD2. CDR3 length: 21 amino acids. J was trimmed by 1 base and V by 1 base; bases with no gene match: 16. Germline loops: CDR1 MNHEY, CDR2 SMNVEV (reference sequence). CDR3 DNA: TGTGCCAGCAGTTTATTGCGGGCGCGGGCTAGCGGGAGGTACGGCACAGATACGCAGTATTTT. This translates into CASSLLRARASGRYGTDTQYF.

The chain recombines TRBV6-5 with TRBJ1-6; D is uncertain. The germline CDR1 and CDR2 sequences are MNHEY and SVGAGI. The CDR3 has 15 residues. Trimming removed 6 bases from V and 9 bases from J, with 18 bases in between. CDR3 coding DNA: TGTGCCAGCAGCATCTCCCTTCCGGGAGTTTCACCCCTCCACTTT. It encodes CASSISLPGVSPLHF.

The chain has TRBV15 and TRBJ2-7; D not resolved. V lost 0 bases, J lost 0 bases, and 9 bases lay in between. Germline lookup yields CDR1 LNHNV and CDR2 YYDKDF (reference sequence). This CDR3 has 15 residues. DNA of the CDR3: TGTGCCACCAGCAGAGAATACACCGACTCCTACGAGCAGTACTTC. Translation: CATSREYTDSYEQYF.

V is TRBV19 and J is TRBJ2-1, with D unclear. Germline CDR1 and CDR2: LNHDA and SQIVND (reference sequence). Trimming cost V 4 bases and J 8 bases, with 12 bases left between them. The CDR3 runs to 13 residues. In nucleotides, the CDR3 is TGTGCCAGTAGTACTACAGTGCACGATGAGCAGTTCTTC. It codes for CASSTTVHDEQFF. Combining the CDR3 with reference TRBV19 and TRBJ2-1 gives the whole variable domain DGGITQSPKYLFRKEGQNVTLSCEQNLNHDAMYWYRQDPGQGLRLIYYSQIVNDFQKGDIAEGYSVSREKKESFPLTVTSAQKNPTAFYLCASSTTVHDEQFFGPGTRLTVL.

V gene TRBV28 combines with J gene TRBJ2-5; 11 bases match TRBD1. V trimming: 5 bases; J trimming: 5 bases; junction bases outside the gene matches: 7. Germline V CDR1 and CDR2: MDHEN, SYDVKM. The CDR3 spans 15 residues. The CDR3 bases are TGTGCCAGCAGTGCGGACAGGGGGCGCGGTGAGACCCAGTACTTC. Translation gives CASSADRGRGETQYF. Based on the CDR3 plus reference TRBV28 and TRBJ2-5, the full variable domain is DVKVTQSSRYLVKRTGEKVFLECVQDMDHENMFWYRQDPGLGLRLIYFSYDVKMKEKGDIPEGYSVSREKKERFSLILESASTNQTSMYLCASSADRGRGETQYFGPGTRLLVL.

The chain is built from TRBV5-5 and TRBJ2-7, with D maybe TRBD1 (6 bases). This CDR3 has 18 residues. CDR1 is SGHKS, CDR2 YYEKEE, per germline (reference sequence). Between the trimmed V and J ends, which lost 1 base and 2 bases, there was a span of 22 bases. CDR3 region: CASSLRLAAVDRPYEQYF. The CDR3, as DNA: TGTGCCAGCAGCTTGAGGTTGGCAGCTGTGGACAGACCCTACGAGCAGTACTTC.

J is TRBJ1-4 and V is TRBV28; the D is unclear. This CDR3 has 13 amino acids. V lost 5 bases to trimming and J lost 8 bases, with 12 bases between them. The germline gives CDR1 MDHEN, CDR2 SYDVKM. The CDR3 region has the DNA TGTGCCAGCAGTCGTAAGGTCGGGGAAAAACTGTTTTTT. Translated: CASSRKVGEKLFF.

This sequence joins TRBV19 and TRBJ2-6; 11 bases align to TRBD1. The V segment lost 5 bases and the J segment 1 base; nucleotides outside the gene matches: 4. The CDR3 is 17 residues long. Germline V lookup: CDR1 LNHDA, CDR2 SQIVND (reference sequence). This CDR3 is CASSGGQGVSGANVLTF. In DNA, the CDR3 is TGTGCCAGTAGTGGGGGACAGGGGGTTTCTGGGGCCAACGTCCTGACTTTC. The entire variable domain, with the rest obtained from reference TRBV19 and TRBJ2-6, is as follows: DGGITQSPKYLFRKEGQNVTLSCEQNLNHDAMYWYRQDPGQGLRLIYYSQIVNDFQKGDIAEGYSVSREKKESFPLTVTSAQKNPTAFYLCASSGGQGVSGANVLTFGAGSRLTVL.

V gene TRBV6-4 combines with J gene TRBJ2-5; TRBD1 agrees at 12 bases. The length of the CDR3 is 16 residues. CDR1 and CDR2 (germline): MRHNA, SNTAGT. V shed 6 bases and J 5 bases; nucleotides not matched to a gene: 10. CDR3 loop: CASSRWGQGASETQYF. For the CDR3, the DNA is TGTGCCAGCAGCCGCTGGGGACAGGGGGCCTCGGAGACCCAGTACTTC.

This rearrangement joins TRBV7-3 to TRBJ2-5; tentatively, D is TRBD1 (6 bases). In germline, CDR1 is SGHTA, CDR2 FQGTGA. Between the trimmed V and J ends, which lost 5 bases and 4 bases, there was a span of 17 bases. The CDR3 loop spans 15 amino acids. CDR3 residues: CASSLIQGGGETQYF. CDR3 in DNA: TGTGCCAGCAGCCTCATACAGGGTGGAGGAGAGACCCAGTACTTC.

The J gene is TRBJ1-2, the V gene TRBV11-2; D is possibly TRBD1 (5 bases). V was shortened by 8 bases and J by 3 bases, with 22 bases between the two germline ends. Germline V gives CDR1 SGHAT, CDR2 FQNNGV. CDR3 length: 16 residues. CDR3 sequence reads: CASAPAIRGTDYGYTF. CDR3 in DNA: TGTGCCAGCGCCCCTGCAATAAGGGGCACAGACTATGGCTACACCTTC.

V gene TRBV7-9 combines with J gene TRBJ2-4, with 7 nucleotides matching TRBD2. This CDR3 is 17 amino acids long. The junction had 11 bases not matched to a gene; V was cut back by 5 bases and J by 1 base. Per the germline V gene, CDR1 is SEHNR and CDR2 is FQNEAQ (reference sequence). CDR3 bases: TGTGCCAGCAGCCCTGGGGTGGGGGGGTATGCCAAAAACATTCAGTACTTC. Translating it yields CASSPGVGGYAKNIQYF.

The gene calls are TRBV4-1 and TRBJ1-6; 8 positions match TRBD1. J lost 9 bases, V lost 5 bases, and 9 bases had no gene match. Per germline, CDR1 MGHRA and CDR2 YSYEKL. The CDR3 covers 15 residues. This CDR3 reads CASSNEQGGPSPLHF. The CDR3 DNA reads TGCGCCAGCAGCAACGAACAGGGGGGTCCTTCACCCCTCCACTTT.